The 21 T cell receptor beta chains listed next were all sequenced from one sample in a study of blood T cells in healthy people across ages. The use of a sample-barcoded 5' primer and a J-beta primer mix characterized a second PCR of roughly 6 to 12 cycles. In TCRdb, the 5' RACE reads were re-called with MiXCR into one record per CDR3 protein. The sample lists over 1.5 million distinct CDR3 sequences, around 50% seen once, with roughly 2% in the top ten. The source material was blood. These receptor sequences come from a woman aged 35 to 49 in good health.

Details on this clonotype: Germline and junction disagree at one end, which may indicate a read error. This rearrangement joins TRBV28 to TRBJ2-7; 8 bases line up with TRBD1. The CDR3 runs 15 residues. Germline CDR1 MDHEN, CDR2 SYDVKM. This CDR3 reads CASSVLDRVHYEQYF. DNA of the CDR3: TGCGCCAGCAGTGTCCTGGACAGGGTCCACTACGAGCAGTACTTC.

The gene calls are TRBV7-2 and TRBJ1-4; possibly TRBD1 for D (6 bases). The ends were cut back, 4 bases at V and 5 bases at J, with 14 bases in the middle. Germline V CDR1 and CDR2: SGHTA, FQGNSA. The CDR3 covers 15 residues. The CDR3 here is CASSSRGGRNEKLFF. The CDR3 DNA reads TGTGCCAGCAGCTCAAGGGGGGGAAGAAATGAAAAACTGTTTTTT.

The chain joins TRBV15 to TRBJ2-3; D not resolved. The germline V gene encodes CDR1 LNHNV and CDR2 YYDKDF (reference sequence). The V and J ends lost 0 bases and 12 bases respectively, with 10 bases between them. This CDR3 contains 12 residues. CDR3 protein: CATSRDKLHQYF. DNA of the CDR3: TGTGCCACCAGCAGAGATAAGCTCCACCAGTATTTT.

The chain carries TRBV12-3 or TRBV12-4 and TRBJ2-7; D perhaps matches TRBD1 (5 bases). This CDR3 has 11 residues. Trimming removed 8 bases from V and 0 bases from J, with 5 bases in between. CDR3 DNA sequence: TGTGCCAGCGGGGCCTCCTACGAGCAGTACTTC. It translates to CASGASYEQYF.

This chain links TRBV3-1 with TRBJ1-4; 7 bases match TRBD1. This CDR3 contains 16 residues. Per the germline V gene, CDR1 is LGHDT and CDR2 is YNNKEL (reference sequence). The ends lost 4 bases at V and 0 bases at J; junction bases unmatched: 5. The CDR3 DNA follows: TGTGCCAGCAGCCGGACAGGTCAACCAACTAATGAAAAACTGTTTTTT. This gives the protein CASSRTGQPTNEKLFF. The variable domain in full, completed from reference TRBV3-1 and TRBJ1-4, reads DTAVSQTPKYLVTQMGNDKSIKCEQNLGHDTMYWYKQDSKKFLKIMFSYNNKELIINETVPNRFSPKSPDKAHLNLHINSLELGDSAVYFCASSRTGQPTNEKLFFGSGTQLSVL.

The rearrangement joins TRBV20-1 to TRBJ1-6; possible D gene TRBD1, 6 bases. The CDR3 is made up of 15 amino acids. CDR1 DFQATT and CDR2 SNEGSKA come from the germline V gene (reference sequence). The V gene lost 0 bases and the J gene lost 7 bases, with 13 bases spanning the gap. The CDR3 loop is CSAREQGRGNSPLHF. CDR3 sequence (DNA): TGCAGTGCTAGAGAGCAGGGGAGGGGGAATTCACCCCTCCACTTT.

The chain recombines TRBV4-1 with TRBJ1-2; D not certain. CDR1 is MGHRA, CDR2 YSYEKL, per germline. CDR3 length equals 13 residues. Between the trimmed V and J ends, which lost 0 bases and 6 bases, there was a span of 8 bases. The CDR3 loop reads CASSQDGWDGYTF. CDR3 coding DNA: TGCGCCAGCAGCCAAGATGGGTGGGATGGCTACACCTTC.

CDR3 coding DNA: TGCGCCAGCAGCGTGAATTGGGGGCGCGAGCAGTACTTC. Protein sequence: CASSVNWGREQYF. The chain joins TRBV5-1 to TRBJ2-5, with TRBD1 as a possible D gene (6 bases). The J call could be wrong; TRBJ2-7 is a better fit for the DNA end. This CDR3 region has 13 residues. From germline, CDR1 is SGHRS and CDR2 YFSETQ.

J is TRBJ2-1 and V is TRBV29-1; D gene uncertain. The germline V gene has CDR1 SQVTM and CDR2 ANQGSEA. The V end was cut by 7 bases, the J end by 0 bases, with 7 bases between. This CDR3 region has 12 residues. The CDR3 region is CSAASSYNEQFF. CDR3 sequence (DNA): TGCAGCGCGGCGAGCTCCTACAATGAGCAGTTCTTC.

The rearrangement joins TRBV11-2 to TRBJ2-3; D remains unclear. This CDR3 spans 15 amino acids. Germline-derived CDR1 and CDR2 are SGHAT and FQNNGV. Trimming removed 0 bases at V and 0 bases at J, with 7 bases between. CDR3 nucleotides: TGTGCCAGCAGCTTAGATCTTATTAGCACAGATACGCAGTATTTT. It yields the protein CASSLDLISTDTQYF. The variable domain in full, completed from reference TRBV11-2 and TRBJ2-3, reads EAGVAQSPRYKIIEKRQSVAFWCNPISGHATLYWYQQILGQGPKLLIQFQNNGVVDDSQLPKDRFSAERLKGVDSTLKIQPAKLEDSAVYLCASSLDLISTDTQYFGPGTRLTVL.

Turning to this clonotype: A read error may explain this, as a much larger clone is one base away. The J gene is TRBJ2-1, the V gene TRBV4-2; 9 bases are shared with TRBD2. Trimming removed 1 base from V and 13 bases from J; junction bases left unmatched: 17. CDR3 length: 17 amino acids. Germline values: CDR1 LGHNA, CDR2 YNFKEQ. CDR3 in DNA: TGTGCCAGCAGCCAAGGAAGTAGCGGGGGAACCCAAGAGACCCAGTTCTTC. This codes for CASSQGSSGGTQETQFF.

The V and J genes are TRBV24-1 and TRBJ2-1, with 10 bases lining up with TRBD1. Unmatched junction bases numbered 8, after V lost 5 bases and J lost 2 bases. CDR1 is KGHDR, CDR2 SFDVKD, per germline. This CDR3 contains 17 residues. The CDR3 reads CATSGFVGQGAYNEQFF. In DNA form, the CDR3 reads TGTGCCACCAGTGGTTTCGTAGGACAGGGGGCCTACAATGAGCAGTTCTTC.

Worth noting for this clonotype: Just one base apart from a much larger clone, this may be a read error. This chain links TRBV12-3 or TRBV12-4 with TRBJ2-5; perhaps TRBD2 as D (6 bases). Trimming removed 6 bases from V and 0 bases from J, with 11 bases in between. CDR3 length: 14 residues. CDR3 region: CASSIAVYQETQYF. Written as DNA, the CDR3 is TGTGCCAGCAGCATAGCGGTGTACCAAGAGACCCAGTACTTC.

This clonotype was observed a few times. The CDR3 DNA reads TGTGCCAGCAATCAAGCGGGGGGGTTTGAGACCCAGTACTTC. Amino acids: CASNQAGGFETQYF. V usage is TRBV9 and J usage is TRBJ2-5; 10 bases are a match to TRBD2. CDR1 SGDLS and CDR2 YYNGEE come from the germline V gene. The ends lost 6 bases at V and 5 bases at J; junction bases unmatched: 7. The CDR3 extends over 14 amino acids.

V and J are TRBV6-6 and TRBJ1-2; unclear D gene. V lost 4 bases and J lost 4, with 10 bases in between. Germline lookup yields CDR1 MNHNY and CDR2 SVGAGI (reference sequence). The CDR3 has 13 residues. The CDR3 spells CASSSEARYGYTF. CDR3 coding DNA: TGTGCCAGCAGTTCGGAAGCGCGCTATGGCTACACCTTC.

The chain couples TRBV5-1 to TRBJ2-5; TRBD1 aligns across 10 bases. The better agreement between TRBJ2-7 and the DNA end casts doubt on the J call. From germline, CDR1 is SGHRS and CDR2 YFSETQ. This CDR3 is built from 14 residues. CDR3 in DNA: TGCGCCAGCAGCTCTGACAGGGGGCCGGACGAGCAGTACTTC. Translation: CASSSDRGPDEQYF.

This clonotype was seen only a few times. The chain couples TRBV6-1 to TRBJ1-2; 9 bases fit TRBD1. CDR3 size: 19 residues. Germline V CDR1 and CDR2: MNHNS, SASEGT. V shed 0 bases and J 4 bases; nucleotides not matched to a gene: 15. The CDR3 loop is CASSEALQDRGYSGYGYTF. As DNA, the CDR3 is TGTGCCAGCAGTGAAGCGCTCCAGGACAGGGGATATAGTGGCTATGGCTACACCTTC.

This chain connects TRBV12-3 or TRBV12-4 to TRBJ2-2; D is unclear. Trimming shortened V by 2 bases and J by 2 bases, and 15 bases separated the two germline ends. The CDR3 length is 17 residues. CDR3 sequence reads: CASSLLTYEENTGELFF. DNA for the CDR3: TGTGCCAGCAGTTTACTTACTTACGAGGAAAACACCGGGGAGCTGTTTTTT.

In the case of this clonotype: Because it lacks the conserved phenylalanine or tryptophan at the end, this CDR3 is likely a read error. This rearrangement joins TRBV10-3 to TRBJ2-7, with TRBD2 matching over 13 bases. The DNA end lines up better with TRBJ2-5; the J call may be wrong. CDR3 length: 18 amino acids. Germline V CDR1 and CDR2: ENHRY, SYGVKD. The CDR3 nucleotides are TGTGCCACCGGTCCCGGGACTAGCGGGACAAGGGGCCTGGAGACCCAGTACTTA. This sequence encodes CATGPGTSGTRGLETQYL.

With respect to this clonotype: Mismatch with germline at one junction end may stem from a read error. The chain has TRBV7-8 and TRBJ2-7; D may be TRBD1 or TRBD2 (5 bases each). There are 18 residues in the CDR3. From germline, CDR1 is SGHVS and CDR2 FQNEAQ. CDR3 protein: CDSSFPDRDQTYGYEQYF. For the CDR3, the DNA is TGTGACAGCAGCTTTCCGGACCGGGACCAAACTTATGGGTACGAGCAGTACTTC.

V gene TRBV3-1 combines with J gene TRBJ2-4, with D possibly TRBD2 on 6 matching bases. V lost 2 bases and J 13 bases, leaving 18 bases between the germline ends. The CDR3 is made up of 14 amino acids. CDR1 and CDR2 (germline): LGHDT, YNNKEL (reference sequence). In nucleotides, the CDR3 is TGTGCCAGCAGCCAACGGGACGGACTAAACAACCAGTACTTC. The encoded protein is CASSQRDGLNNQYF.